A selection of T cell receptor beta chains follows, all from one sample in a study of T-cell reconstitution after alpha-beta-depleted transplantation in children. A single record per CDR3 protein comes from TCRdb applying MiXCR to the PCR reads. The table records 350,000 to 450,000 distinct CDR3 sequences, approximately 12% of them present only once. The sequenced sample was PBMCs, obtained from the stem cell graft. The receptors shown here come from a human donor who donated a stem cell graft to a child with Fanconi anemia. Each CDR3 is given with its conserved first and last residue. The D gene is left open where the match is weak. Rows give clone size only sometimes, using once, few, many, or a class for an expanded clone.

d_call	j_call	v_call	clone_size	cdr3_aa	cdr3_nt
NA	TRBJ1-1	TRBV7-2	few	CASSLGGEGLNTEAFF	TGTGCCAGCAGCTTAGGGGGTGAGGGCCTGAACACTGAAGCTTTCTTT
NA	TRBJ2-2	TRBV7-8	many	CASSSPKERGTGELFF	TGTGCCAGCAGCTCTCCGAAAGAAAGGGGCACCGGGGAGCTGTTTTTT
NA	TRBJ2-5	TRBV13	NA	CASSSTGEGVGETQYF	TGTGCCAGCAGCTCCACAGGGGAGGGTGTCGGAGAGACCCAGTACTTC
NA	TRBJ1-1	TRBV12-3/TRBV12-4	NA	CASIPLPPANTEAFF	TGTGCCAGCATCCCGCTACCCCCGGCTAACACTGAAGCTTTCTTT
TRBD2	TRBJ2-2	TRBV19	NA	CASSRAGVGTGELFF	TGTGCCAGTAGTCGGGCGGGGGTAGGCACCGGGGAGCTGTTTTTT
NA	TRBJ2-5	TRBV6-2/TRBV6-3	many	CASSFTRRETQYF	TGTGCCAGCAGTTTTACTAGACGGGAGACCCAGTACTTC
NA	TRBJ2-3	TRBV6-2/TRBV6-3	many	CASSSGTGRVDTQYF	TGTGCCAGCAGTTCCGGGACCGGAAGGGTAGATACGCAGTATTTT
TRBD1	TRBJ2-1	TRBV6-2/TRBV6-3	NA	CASSYLGGVYNEQFF	TGTGCCAGCAGTTACCTAGGGGGCGTTTACAATGAGCAGTTCTTC
NA	TRBJ1-2	TRBV28	NA	CAMGLGLRGYGYTF	TGTGCCATGGGCTTGGGGCTCCGCGGCTATGGCTACACCTTC
TRBD1	TRBJ2-1	TRBV7-8	NA	CASSSIGTGDNEQFF	TGTGCCAGCAGCTCTATCGGGACAGGGGACAATGAGCAGTTCTTC
TRBD1	TRBJ2-1	TRBV7-6	many	CASSPRGQAPRNEQFF	TGTGCCAGCAGCCCTCGGGGACAGGCCCCCCGCAATGAGCAGTTCTTC
TRBD2	TRBJ2-1	TRBV20-1	NA	CSADRTSGGRYNEQFF	TGCAGTGCTGATAGGACTAGCGGGGGCCGATACAATGAGCAGTTCTTC
TRBD2	TRBJ2-1	TRBV29-1	few	CSAKSGGATYNEQFF	TGCAGCGCTAAGAGCGGGGGGGCAACCTACAATGAGCAGTTCTTC
NA	TRBJ1-2	TRBV29-1	few	CSVSGSGQNYGYTF	TGCAGCGTGTCAGGATCCGGACAGAACTATGGCTACACCTTC
TRBD2	TRBJ2-5	TRBV30	NA	CACSGLTNQETQYF	TGTGCCTGCTCGGGACTAACAAACCAAGAGACCCAGTACTTC
NA	TRBJ2-2	TRBV12-3/TRBV12-4	few	CASSSTGPNTGELFF	TGTGCCAGCAGCTCCACAGGTCCGAACACCGGGGAGCTGTTTTTT
NA	TRBJ1-1	TRBV9	many	CASSVDGGNTEAFF	TGTGCCAGCAGCGTAGACGGGGGGAACACTGAAGCTTTCTTT
NA	TRBJ1-3	TRBV7-2	many	CASSLGAVGSGNTIYF	TGTGCCAGCAGCCTCGGGGCGGTGGGGTCTGGAAACACCATATATTTT
NA	TRBJ1-1	TRBV9	many	CASSAQGQGTEAFF	TGTGCCAGCAGCGCACAGGGTCAGGGCACTGAAGCTTTCTTT
NA	TRBJ2-1	TRBV12-3/TRBV12-4	few	CASSGLDGGGRYNEQFF	TGTGCCAGCAGTGGATTGGATGGAGGGGGCCGATACAATGAGCAGTTCTTC
NA	TRBJ2-2	TRBV5-1	few	CASSFGPPNTGELFF	TGCGCCAGCAGCTTTGGGCCGCCGAACACCGGGGAGCTGTTTTTT
NA	TRBJ1-1	TRBV7-2	many	CASSTDSPEAFF	TGTGCCAGCAGCACGGACAGCCCTGAAGCTTTCTTT
NA	TRBJ1-3	TRBV3-1	NA	CASSHTGNTIYF	TGTGCCAGCAGCCATACTGGAAACACCATATATTTT
NA	TRBJ2-2	TRBV20-1	NA	CSASSTDGTGELFF	TGCAGTGCTAGTTCTACAGACGGGACCGGGGAGCTGTTTTTT
TRBD2	TRBJ2-5	TRBV7-2	NA	CASSPTSGAYQETQYF	TGTGCCAGCAGCCCCACTAGCGGGGCGTACCAAGAGACCCAGTACTTC
TRBD1	TRBJ1-5	TRBV30	NA	CAWGDRASQPQHF	TGTGCCTGGGGGGACAGGGCAAGTCAGCCCCAGCATTTT
NA	TRBJ2-2	TRBV7-8	NA	CASSLARPPTGELFF	TGTGCCAGCAGCTTAGCCAGGCCCCCGACCGGGGAGCTGTTTTTT
NA	TRBJ1-2	TRBV20-1	few	CSADLGGLYGYTF	TGCAGTGCTGACTTGGGGGGGCTCTATGGCTACACCTTC
NA	TRBJ1-1	TRBV12-3/TRBV12-4	few	CASSISTVEAFF	TGTGCCAGCAGTATTTCGACAGTTGAAGCTTTCTTT
NA	TRBJ1-2	TRBV10-3	NA	CAISATQFIYGYTF	TGTGCCATCAGTGCTACCCAATTTATCTATGGCTACACCTTC
TRBD2	TRBJ2-1	TRBV5-1	few	CASSLALAGSTYNEQFF	TGCGCCAGCAGCTTGGCCTTAGCGGGGTCAACCTACAATGAGCAGTTCTTC
TRBD1	TRBJ2-5	TRBV7-9	few	CASSGTARLGSETQYF	TGTGCCAGCAGCGGGACAGCCCGTCTTGGATCAGAGACCCAGTACTTC
TRBD1	TRBJ1-1	TRBV20-1	NA	CSARVYRGPTEAFF	TGCAGTGCTAGAGTCTACAGGGGACCCACTGAAGCTTTCTTT
NA	TRBJ1-6	TRBV3-1	few	CASSGADSPLHF	TGTGCCAGCAGCGGGGCTGATTCACCCCTCCACTTT
NA	TRBJ2-1	TRBV6-6	many	CASSYGAPNEQFF	TGTGCCAGCAGTTACGGGGCCCCTAATGAGCAGTTCTTC
NA	TRBJ2-2	TRBV12-3/TRBV12-4	many	CASKRLPPGELFF	TGTGCCAGCAAAAGACTCCCCCCCGGGGAGCTGTTTTTT
NA	TRBJ2-5	TRBV7-9	NA	CASSLAPPGETQYF	TGTGCCAGCAGCTTAGCGCCCCCAGGGGAGACCCAGTACTTC
NA	TRBJ2-2	TRBV6-1	NA	CASRRRMNTGELFF	TGTGCCAGCAGAAGACGGATGAACACCGGGGAGCTGTTTTTT
NA	TRBJ1-4	TRBV12-5	NA	CASGLRATNEKLFF	TGTGCTAGTGGTTTACGAGCAACTAATGAAAAACTGTTTTTT
NA	TRBJ2-5	TRBV7-8	NA	CASSLGGAGWGEETQYF	TGTGCCAGCAGCTTAGGGGGTGCGGGATGGGGGGAAGAGACCCAGTACTTC
NA	TRBJ1-2	TRBV20-1	NA	CSARGTEKLYGYTF	TGCAGTGCTAGAGGGACAGAAAAATTATATGGCTACACCTTC
NA	TRBJ2-6	TRBV5-1	few	CASRPVPLSGANVLTF	TGCGCCAGCAGACCCGTACCGTTATCTGGGGCCAACGTCCTGACTTTC
TRBD1	TRBJ2-5	TRBV12-3/TRBV12-4	NA	CASSLHRGEETQYF	TGTGCCAGCAGTCTTCACAGGGGGGAAGAGACCCAGTACTTC
NA	TRBJ2-2	TRBV5-1	NA	CASSPPEQGLAGELFF	TGCGCCAGCAGCCCGCCTGAACAGGGCTTGGCCGGGGAGCTGTTTTTT
NA	TRBJ2-2	TRBV12-3/TRBV12-4	few	CASGNPGVYTGELFF	TGTGCCAGCGGAAACCCTGGGGTATACACCGGGGAGCTGTTTTTT
NA	TRBJ2-5	TRBV10-2	many	CASRGNSQETQYF	TGCGCCAGCCGAGGAAACAGTCAAGAGACCCAGTACTTC
TRBD1	TRBJ1-1	TRBV6-2/TRBV6-3	NA	CASSFRQGDRTEAFF	TGTGCCAGCAGTTTTCGACAGGGCGATCGCACTGAAGCTTTCTTT
TRBD1	TRBJ2-5	TRBV29-1	NA	CSSTGTGEETQYF	TGCAGCTCGACCGGGACAGGGGAAGAGACCCAGTACTTC
NA	TRBJ1-5	TRBV10-3	few	CAISGTPNQPQHF	TGTGCCATCAGCGGGACACCGAATCAGCCCCAGCATTTT
NA	TRBJ1-6	TRBV5-1	few	CASSTDLNSPLHF	TGCGCCAGCAGCACTGACTTAAATTCACCCCTCCACTTT
NA	TRBJ2-1	TRBV25-1	few	CASSEYRPSDEQFF	TGTGCCAGCAGTGAATATCGGCCTTCCGATGAGCAGTTCTTC